These T cell receptor beta chains were read from a single sample in a study of blood T cell repertoires in COVID-19. TCRdb's table, derived via immunoSEQ multiplex PCR, lists solely in-frame clones and lacks some. The sample has about 28,000 clones; roughly 89% are singletons. The sequencing sample was made of peripheral blood. Receptor source: a human donor with acute or convalescent COVID-19. The donor label of this sample is uncertain. The CDR3 runs from the conserved cysteine through the conserved F or W. A D gene is named only where the DNA matches it firmly. Size tells how often a clone was seen (once, few, many) or the class of an expanded clone, and some rows leave it out.

>TRBV9|TRBD2|.|TRBJ2-7
TGTGCCAGCAGCGTAGGGCTAGCGGGGGCAGGCTTACCCTACGAGCAGTACTTC
CASSVGLAGAGLPYEQYF
>TRBV9|TRBD2|.|TRBJ2-3
TGTGCCAGCAGCGTAGCACCACTAGCGACTAGCACAGATACGCAGTATTTT
CASSVAPLATSTDTQYF
>TRBV12-5|.|.|TRBJ1-5
TGTGCTAGTGGTTTTATCGGGAATCAGCCCCAGCATTTT
CASGFIGNQPQHF
>TRBV7-9|TRBD2|.|TRBJ2-3
TGTGCCAGCAGCCGCGGGGGACTTCACACAGATACGCAGTATTTT
CASSRGGLHTDTQYF
>TRBV11-2|.|few|TRBJ1-4
TGTGCCACAGGAGGGGAAAAACTGTTTTTT
CATGGEKLFF
>TRBV6-5|TRBD1|.|TRBJ2-7
TGTGCCAGCAGCGCAAAAGGACAGGGTAGAGGGGAGCAGTACTTC
CASSAKGQGRGEQYF
>TRBV19|.|.|TRBJ1-5
TGTGCCAGCCGTCCGGACAGCCGCAATCAGCCCCAGCATTTT
CASRPDSRNQPQHF
>TRBV6-5|.|.|TRBJ2-7
TGTGCCAGCACCTCGGTGGGGGCTGGTGAGCAGTACTTC
CASTSVGAGEQYF
>TRBV2|TRBD2|.|TRBJ2-1
TGTGCCAGCAGAGGACTAGCGGGGGGGATGGATGAGCAGTTCTTC
CASRGLAGGMDEQFF
>TRBV5-3|.|.|TRBJ1-2
TGTGCCAGAAGCGCACCTCTCCTTACAGGGACGGGTAACTATGGCTACACCTTC
CARSAPLLTGTGNYGYTF
>TRBV5-6|.|.|TRBJ1-2
TGTGCCAGCAGTTCCCTCGACAGGTTCTATGGCTACACCTTC
CASSSLDRFYGYTF
>TRBV5-1|.|.|TRBJ1-4
TGCGCCAGCAGCTTACAGGACCCGACAGAAAAACTGTTTTTT
CASSLQDPTEKLFF
>TRBV6-6|TRBD2|.|TRBJ2-7
TGTGCCAGCAGTTACTCCAGGACTAGTAACGAGCAGTACTTC
CASSYSRTSNEQYF
>TRBV12-3/TRBV12-4|TRBD1|.|TRBJ1-2
TGTGCCAGCAGTCGGGACAGGGGATTCGGCTACACCTTC
CASSRDRGFGYTF
>TRBV19|.|.|TRBJ1-4
TGTGCCAGTAGTAGCGGACAGAATAATGAAAAACTGTTTTTT
CASSSGQNNEKLFF
>TRBV5-1|TRBD1|.|TRBJ2-2
TGCGCCAGCAGCTTACTGACAGGGGGTGACACCGGGGAGCTGTTTTTT
CASSLLTGGDTGELFF
>TRBV4-1|TRBD2|.|TRBJ2-3
TGCGCCAGCAGCCAATCTAGCGGGGGGACAATCACAGATACGCAGTATTTT
CASSQSSGGTITDTQYF
>TRBV10-3|.|once|TRBJ1-2
TGTGCCATCAGTGAGTCGGCCCCGGGAGGTGACTATGGCTACACCTTC
CAISESAPGGDYGYTF
>TRBV27|.|few|TRBJ1-6
TGTGCCAGCAGTTTATCGTGGCAGTATAATTCACCCCTCCACTTT
CASSLSWQYNSPLHF
>TRBV9|TRBD1|.|TRBJ1-3
TGTGCCAGCAGCGAACAGGGGACAAACACCATATATTTT
CASSEQGTNTIYF
>TRBV5-6|TRBD2|.|TRBJ2-5
TGTGCCAGCAGCTTGGGCCCAGCGGGGGGCCTACAGGAGACCCAGTACTTC
CASSLGPAGGLQETQYF
>TRBV9|.|.|TRBJ2-2
TGTGCCAGCAGCGTAGTTCCGAGCCCGGGCACCGGGGAGCTGTTTTTT
CASSVVPSPGTGELFF
>TRBV5-1|.|.|TRBJ2-2
TGCGCCAGCAGCTTGCCCGACAGCCAGTACACCGGGGAGCTGTTTTTT
CASSLPDSQYTGELFF
>TRBV3-1/TRBV3-2|.|.|TRBJ2-1
TGTGCCAGCAGCCAAGGCTACCGAGCTGAATCCTACAATGAGCAGTTCTTC
CASSQGYRAESYNEQFF
>TRBV5-5|TRBD1|.|TRBJ1-2
TGTGCCAGCAGCCCCCAGGTGGGACAGAACTATGGCTACACCTTC
CASSPQVGQNYGYTF
>TRBV3-1/TRBV3-2|TRBD2|.|TRBJ2-1
TGTGCCAGCAGCGGAGCGGGCCTAGCGGGATCCTACAATGAGCAGTTCTTC
CASSGAGLAGSYNEQFF
>TRBV18|TRBD1|.|TRBJ2-2
TGTGCCAGCTCACCCCTCGAGACAGGGGGGACCGGGGAGCTGTTTTTT
CASSPLETGGTGELFF
>TRBV25-1|TRBD1|.|TRBJ1-1
TGTGCCAGCAGGCGGATAGGGACAGCTAACACTGAAGCTTTCTTT
CASRRIGTANTEAFF
>TRBV19|.|.|TRBJ1-6
TGTGCCAGTAGTAAGGGCAACTCGGGATCACCCCTCCACTTT
CASSKGNSGSPLHF
>TRBV7-2|TRBD2|.|TRBJ2-1
TGTGCCAGCAGCGTCACCGGGACTAGCGGGGGGAAAGAGTTCTTC
CASSVTGTSGGKEFF
>TRBV7-2|TRBD1|.|TRBJ2-2
TGTGCCAGCAGCTTAGTATCCCAGGGGGCGCAGGGCGGGGAGCTGTTTTTT
CASSLVSQGAQGGELFF
>TRBV9|.|.|TRBJ2-2
TGTGCCAGCAGCCTCAACACCGGGGGGCTGTTTTTT
CASSLNTGGLFF
>TRBV7-2|.|.|TRBJ2-3
TGTGCCAGCAGCTTAGGCGGCAGTTTTAAGTACGGTACGCAGTATTTT
CASSLGGSFKYGTQYF
>TRBV25-1|TRBD1|.|TRBJ1-1
TGTGCCAGCAAGGGACAGGGAGGTACTGAAGCTTTCTTT
CASKGQGGTEAFF
>TRBV9|TRBD1|.|TRBJ1-2
TGTGCCAGCAGCACACCGCAGGGGGCGAATGGCTACACCTTC
CASSTPQGANGYTF
>TRBV2|.|.|TRBJ1-2
TGTGCCAGCAGTGAATACACAGCTAACTATGGCTACACCTTC
CASSEYTANYGYTF
>TRBV7-3|TRBD2|.|TRBJ2-3
TGTGCCAGCAGCTTAAACCCTATGGCTAGCGGGAGATCAGATACGCAGTATTTT
CASSLNPMASGRSDTQYF
>TRBV3-1/TRBV3-2|.|.|TRBJ2-2
TGTGCCAGCAGCCACAGGACCGGGGAGCTGTTTTTT
CASSHRTGELFF